This T cell receptor (beta chain) was documented in a study of cytomegalovirus exposure and HLA in healthy donors. Primers for the PCR totalled 60 Vbeta and 13 Jbeta. Clones were read by immunoSEQ multiplex PCR, and TCRdb kept only the in-frame ones, dropping some. The sample carries just over 70,000 clones, around 70% recorded once. This clone was seen a few times. The sample was PBMCs. This clonotype originated in a human donor in good health.

The CDR3 loop reads CASSLDSLSTDTQYF. The CDR3 DNA is TGCGCCAGCAGCTTGGACTCCTTGAGCACAGATACGCAGTATTTT. This chain uses TRBV5-1 with TRBJ2-3; D remains ambiguous. Germline CDR1 is SGHRS and CDR2 is YFSETQ. This CDR3 has 15 amino acids. The germline V and J ends were trimmed by 0 bases and 0 bases, with 8 bases remaining between them.